These 18 T cell receptor beta chains were sequenced from one sample in a study of yellow fever vaccine responses in identical twins (dated by TCRdb to between 2017 and 2018). Libraries were prepared through RT-PCR. The run used an Illumina HiSeq 2500. TCRdb trimmed the raw reads at Q25, called clones with MiXCR and kept productive beta chains. When rows share a CDR3 protein, they turn into one entry using the most common DNA and genes. The sample table shows several thousand distinct CDR3 sequences, and around four fifths are seen once. Roughly 1.7% of the sample is in the top ten clones. The source material was T cells from blood (PBMCs), unsorted or a sorted subset (not recorded which), sampled before or after yellow fever vaccination (not recorded which). These receptors were taken from a woman between 18 and 29 years old who received the yellow fever vaccine. Donor details come from another sample of the same person, matched by shared clones.

This chain joins TRBV12-3 or TRBV12-4 and TRBJ2-7; 10 bases fit TRBD2. Losses at the gene ends were 5 bases for V and 1 base for J; bases not matched to a gene: 2. This CDR3 comprises 14 residues. The CDR3 DNA follows: TGTGCCAGCAGTCCGGGACTAGCGTCCTACGAGCAGTACTTC. Its translation is CASSPGLASYEQYF.

The DNA for the CDR3 is TGTGCCAGCAGCCGGGACGCGAATGAGCAGTTCTTC. Translating gives CASSRDANEQFF. The V and J genes are TRBV6-1 and TRBJ2-1; D may match TRBD1 or TRBD2 (5 bases each). Germline CDR1 reads MNHNS; CDR2 reads SASEGT. V was clipped by 6 bases and J by 7 bases, with 10 bases between them. CDR3 length: 12 residues.

The V and J genes are TRBV10-1 and TRBJ2-3; possibly TRBD1 for D (7 bases). The CDR3 spans 17 residues. Trimming took 2 bases from V and 2 from J, leaving 17 bases between them. Germline CDR1 WNHNN, CDR2 SYGVQD (reference sequence). CDR3 coding DNA: TGCGCCAGCAGTGAGCCACAGGGGCTAGCGACCACAGATACGCAGTATTTT. This codes for CASSEPQGLATTDTQYF.

V usage is TRBV13 and J usage is TRBJ2-7, with 7 bases lining up with TRBD2. Germline CDR1 and CDR2: PRHDT and FYEKMQ (reference sequence). V dropped 3 bases and J dropped 0; count of bases not matched to a gene: 5. This CDR3 region has 15 residues. CDR3 coding DNA: TGTGCCAGCAGCTTTTTAGCGGGTACCTCCTACGAGCAGTACTTC. It is translated as CASSFLAGTSYEQYF.

This chain uses TRBV10-1 with TRBJ2-5; D call uncertain. Germline V gene lookup returns CDR1 WNHNN and CDR2 SYGVQD (reference sequence). V was pared by 4 bases and J by 3 bases, with 9 bases between. CDR3 size: 13 residues. DNA of the CDR3: TGCGCCAGCAGTGGCGTAGGGAAAGAGACCCAGTACTTC. This gives the protein CASSGVGKETQYF.

The V call is TRBV15, the J call TRBJ2-7, with TRBD1 as a possible D gene (5 bases). From germline, CDR1 is LNHNV and CDR2 YYDKDF (reference sequence). The CDR3 length is 13 residues. Trimming left V 5 bases short and J 1 base short, with 9 bases between. CDR3 in DNA: TGTGCCACCAGCCCCGACAGTTCCTACGAGCAGTACTTC. Its protein product is CATSPDSSYEQYF.

The chain combines TRBV15 with TRBJ2-1; possible D gene TRBD1, 6 bases. Trimming removed 4 bases from V and 0 bases from J, with 13 bases in between. The length of the CDR3 is 16 residues. The germline V gene has CDR1 LNHNV and CDR2 YYDKDF (reference sequence). The CDR3 bases are TGTGCCACCAGCACCCGGGGACACGGCTCCTACAATGAGCAGTTCTTC. It is translated as CATSTRGHGSYNEQFF.

The J gene is TRBJ1-1, the V gene TRBV6-1; 9 bases fit TRBD1. Germline V gene lookup returns CDR1 MNHNS and CDR2 SASEGT. The length of the CDR3 is 14 residues. The junction had 6 bases not matched to a gene; V was cut back by 5 bases and J by 5 bases. The CDR3 sequence is CASSTGQGKTEAFF. DNA of the CDR3: TGTGCCAGCAGTACCGGACAGGGGAAGACTGAAGCTTTCTTT.

V is TRBV15 and J is TRBJ2-3; 8 positions agree with TRBD2. The CDR3 totals 17 residues. The V gene's germline CDR1 is LNHNV and CDR2 YYDKDF (reference sequence). V was pared by 0 bases and J by 4 bases, with 9 bases of the junction left unmatched. The CDR3, as DNA: TGTGCCACCAGCAGAGATCTGGGACTAGGAGTGCCAGATACGCAGTATTTT. Protein product: CATSRDLGLGVPDTQYF.

The chain joins TRBV10-3 to TRBJ2-7, with D possibly matching TRBD1 (6 bases). The CDR3 is 12 amino acids. CDR1 is ENHRY and CDR2 is SYGVKD in the germline V gene. The V end was cut by 11 bases, the J end by 2 bases, with 13 bases between. The CDR3 nucleotides are TGTGCCGCACAGGACAGTCCCTACGAGCAGTACTTC. It codes for CAAQDSPYEQYF.

The chain recombines TRBV15 with TRBJ2-1; D gene uncertain. This CDR3 has 15 residues. The germline V and J ends were trimmed by 4 bases and 0 bases, with 10 bases remaining between them. CDR1 LNHNV and CDR2 YYDKDF come from the germline V gene (reference sequence). The DNA of the CDR3 is TGTGCCACCAGCACAGGCCGGAGCTCCTACAATGAGCAGTTCTTC. Translated, it gives CATSTGRSSYNEQFF.

DNA of the CDR3: TGTGCCAGCAGTTCTAGGTCCCCTGAAGCTTTCTTT. Translated, it gives CASSSRSPEAFF. The chain couples TRBV6-5 to TRBJ1-1, with no clear D. The CDR3 is made up of 12 amino acids. V dropped 4 bases and J dropped 6 bases, with 9 bases sitting between them. CDR1 is MNHEY, CDR2 SVGAGI, per germline.

CDR3: CSVEGRVTEAFF. CDR3 DNA: TGCAGCGTTGAAGGACGGGTCACTGAAGCTTTCTTT. J is TRBJ1-1 and V is TRBV29-1; D is uncertain. This CDR3 region has 12 residues. V was cut by 1 base and J by 4 bases, with 7 bases left in between. Germline V CDR1 and CDR2: SQVTM, ANQGSEA.

The chain uses TRBV10-3 and TRBJ2-1; D not resolved. Germline loops: CDR1 ENHRY, CDR2 SYGVKD. V was pared by 0 bases and J by 10 bases, with 7 bases between. The CDR3 is 12 amino acids. The DNA for the CDR3 is TGTGCCATCAGTGAGTCGGTAATAGAGCAGTTCTTC. Residues: CAISESVIEQFF.

The rearrangement joins TRBV7-9 to TRBJ2-7; the D gene is possibly TRBD2 (6 bases). Between the trimmed V and J ends, which lost 5 bases and 0 bases, there was a span of 14 bases. Germline V gene lookup returns CDR1 SEHNR and CDR2 FQNEAQ (reference sequence). This CDR3 contains 15 residues. DNA for the CDR3: TGTGCCAGCAGCACCCGGGACTTAGGCTCCTACGAGCAGTACTTC. Its translation: CASSTRDLGSYEQYF.

V gene TRBV19 combines with J gene TRBJ1-1, with D possibly matching TRBD1 (5 bases). V shed 7 bases and J shed 5 bases, with 17 bases lying between them. Looked up from germline, CDR1 is LNHDA and CDR2 is SQIVND (reference sequence). The CDR3 spans 14 residues. The CDR3 sequence is CASIERGRGTEAFF. The CDR3 DNA follows: TGTGCCAGTATCGAAAGGGGTCGAGGGACTGAAGCTTTCTTT. The full variable domain, in which reference TRBV19 and TRBJ1-1 provide the parts outside the CDR3, is DGGITQSPKYLFRKEGQNVTLSCEQNLNHDAMYWYRQDPGQGLRLIYYSQIVNDFQKGDIAEGYSVSREKKESFPLTVTSAQKNPTAFYLCASIERGRGTEAFFGQGTRLTVV.

The rearrangement uses TRBV9 and TRBJ2-7; perhaps TRBD1 as D (6 bases). CDR1 and CDR2 (germline): SGDLS, YYNGEE. The ends were cut back, 0 bases at V and 7 bases at J, with 17 bases in the middle. This CDR3 region has 15 residues. The CDR3 loop is CASSVAAGDWGEQYF. As DNA, the CDR3 is TGTGCCAGCAGCGTAGCTGCAGGGGATTGGGGAGAGCAGTACTTC. The full variable domain, with the rest looked up from reference TRBV9 and TRBJ2-7, is DSGVTQTPKHLITATGQRVTLRCSPRSGDLSVYWYQQSLDQGLQFLIQYYNGEERAKGNILERFSAQQFPDLHSELNLSSLELGDSALYFCASSVAAGDWGEQYFGPGTRLTVT.

The table lists this clonotype with a count of one. This chain uses TRBV29-1 with TRBJ2-3, with unresolved D. This CDR3 contains 12 residues. Germline V gives CDR1 SQVTM, CDR2 ANQGSEA. The germline V and J ends were trimmed by 7 bases and 4 bases, with 12 bases remaining between them. CDR3 region: CSASERADTQYF. CDR3 coding DNA: TGCAGCGCCTCCGAGAGAGCAGATACGCAGTATTTT.